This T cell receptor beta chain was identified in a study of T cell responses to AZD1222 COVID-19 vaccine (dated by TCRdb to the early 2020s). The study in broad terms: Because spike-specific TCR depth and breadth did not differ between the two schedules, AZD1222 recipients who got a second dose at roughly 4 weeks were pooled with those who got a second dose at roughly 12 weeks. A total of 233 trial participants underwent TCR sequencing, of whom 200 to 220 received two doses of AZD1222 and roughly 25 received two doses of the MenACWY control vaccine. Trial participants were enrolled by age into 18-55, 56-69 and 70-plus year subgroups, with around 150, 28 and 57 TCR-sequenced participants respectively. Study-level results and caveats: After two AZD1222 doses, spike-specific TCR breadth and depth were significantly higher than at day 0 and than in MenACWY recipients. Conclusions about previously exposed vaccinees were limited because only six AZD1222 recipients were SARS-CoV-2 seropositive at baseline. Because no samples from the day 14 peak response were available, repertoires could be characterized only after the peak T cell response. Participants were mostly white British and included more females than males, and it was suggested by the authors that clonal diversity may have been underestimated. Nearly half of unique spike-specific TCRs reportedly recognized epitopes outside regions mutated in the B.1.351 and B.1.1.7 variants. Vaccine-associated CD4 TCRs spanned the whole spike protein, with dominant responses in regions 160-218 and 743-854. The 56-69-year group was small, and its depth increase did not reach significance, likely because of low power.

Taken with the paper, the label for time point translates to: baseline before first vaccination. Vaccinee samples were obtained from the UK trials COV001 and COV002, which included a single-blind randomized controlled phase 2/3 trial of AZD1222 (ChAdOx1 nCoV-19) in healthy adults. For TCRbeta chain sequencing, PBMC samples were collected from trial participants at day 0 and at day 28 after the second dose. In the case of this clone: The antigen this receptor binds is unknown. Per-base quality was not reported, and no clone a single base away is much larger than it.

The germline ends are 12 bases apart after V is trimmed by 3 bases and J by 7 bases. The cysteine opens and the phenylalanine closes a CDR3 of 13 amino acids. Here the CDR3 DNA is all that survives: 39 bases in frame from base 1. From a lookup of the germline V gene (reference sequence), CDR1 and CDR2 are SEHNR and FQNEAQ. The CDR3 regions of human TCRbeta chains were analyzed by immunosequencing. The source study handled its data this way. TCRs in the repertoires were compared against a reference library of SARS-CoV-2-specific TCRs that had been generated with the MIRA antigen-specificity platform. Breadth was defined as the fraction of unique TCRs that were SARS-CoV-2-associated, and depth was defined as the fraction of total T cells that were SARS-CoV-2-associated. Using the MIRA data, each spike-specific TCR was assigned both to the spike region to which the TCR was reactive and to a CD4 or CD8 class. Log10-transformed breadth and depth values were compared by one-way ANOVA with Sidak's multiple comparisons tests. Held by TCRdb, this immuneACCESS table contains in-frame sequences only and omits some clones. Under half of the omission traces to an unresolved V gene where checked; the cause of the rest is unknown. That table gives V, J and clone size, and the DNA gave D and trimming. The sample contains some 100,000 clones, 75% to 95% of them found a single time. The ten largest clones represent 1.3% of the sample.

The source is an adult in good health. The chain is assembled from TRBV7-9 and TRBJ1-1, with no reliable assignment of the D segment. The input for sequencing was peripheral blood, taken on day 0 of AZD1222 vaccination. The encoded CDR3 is CASSFTDRDEAFF. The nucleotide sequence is TGTGCCAGCAGCTTTACCGATCGCGATGAAGCTTTCTTT.